This T cell receptor (beta chain) appears in the sequencing data of a study of CD8 T cells in Susac syndrome. For the study at large: At blood draw, Susac syndrome patients were therapy-naive, on corticosteroids, or on intravenous immunoglobulin alone.

In the case of this clonotype: Its target is unknown.

Study observations and caveats: Detection of Susac-specific public clones gave under 20 in total CD8+ repertoires and about five in CD8+ TEMRA repertoires.

RNA was extracted with the RNeasy kit, and a quantity of roughly 0.5 to 1 ug was reverse transcribed using random hexamers. An immunoSEQ multiplex PCR amplified TCR beta CDR3 over 54 Vbeta and 13 Jbeta. In TCRdb, the immunoSEQ multiplex PCR reads were re-called with MiXCR into one record per CDR3 protein. This table holds about 85,000 distinct CDR3 sequences, about 95% found once. Material for sequencing was CD8+ T cells from PBMCs. This TCR came from a human donor with Susac syndrome.

CDR3 bases: TGCGCCAGCAGACTAGGGGACAGCCAAGAGACCCAGTACTTC. It codes for CASRLGDSQETQYF. V is TRBV4-1 and J is TRBJ2-5, with TRBD1 matching over 7 bases. The CDR3 length is 14 residues. The ends lost 6 bases at V and 1 base at J; junction bases unmatched: 5. Per the germline V gene, CDR1 is MGHRA and CDR2 is YSYEKL.